A selection of T cell receptor beta chains follows, all from one sample in a study of early T cells in non-severe SARS-CoV-2 infection. TCRdb ran MiXCR on the 5' RACE reads and lists one entry per CDR3 protein. This sample yields approximately 77,000 distinct CDR3 sequences, of which less than 15% are seen a single time; roughly 16% belongs to the top ten. The specimen was whole blood, collected at baseline. These receptors all stem from an adult who was a healthcare worker with PCR-confirmed SARS-CoV-2 infection or an uninfected control (not recorded which). The donor label of this sample is uncertain. Both conserved end residues are part of each CDR3. Fields, in order: V gene, J gene, D gene, clone size, CDR3 DNA, CDR3 protein. A D gene is named only where the DNA matches it firmly. Rows may omit the clone size; those that give it use once, few, many or a size class.

TRBV27,TRBJ1-4,NA,many,TGTGCCAGCAGTTTTAGGCCGAGCCCCAATGAAAAACTGTTTTTT,CASSFRPSPNEKLFF
TRBV4-3,TRBJ2-3,TRBD2,medium-sized,TGCGCCAGCAGCCAAGACCTCGCGGGGGGCCTACTCACAGATACGCAGTATTTT,CASSQDLAGGLLTDTQYF
TRBV12-3/TRBV12-4,TRBJ2-4,TRBD1,NA,TGTGCCAGCAGCTACCGACAGGGGGAAAACATTCAGTACTTC,CASSYRQGENIQYF
TRBV12-3/TRBV12-4,TRBJ2-3,TRBD2,NA,TGTGCCTATTGGACTAGCGGGACTGAAACGCAGTATTTT,CAYWTSGTETQYF
TRBV6-7,TRBJ1-1,TRBD1,NA,TGTGCCAGCAGGATTAGACAGGGTGGGACTGAAGCTTTCTTT,CASRIRQGGTEAFF
TRBV12-3/TRBV12-4,TRBJ2-3,NA,NA,TGTGCCAGCAGTTTCTGGGGAGCCTGGGGTACGCAGTATTTT,CASSFWGAWGTQYF
TRBV12-3/TRBV12-4,TRBJ2-1,TRBD1,few,TGTGCCAGCAGATCAATTCGACAGGGTTCGTTCTTC,CASRSIRQGSFF
TRBV20-1,TRBJ2-1,NA,NA,TGCAGTGCTAGGACCACTAGCAGCCACAATGAGCAGTTCTTC,CSARTTSSHNEQFF
TRBV2,TRBJ2-1,NA,many,TGTGCCAGCAGTGATGGGGGGCGGGAGCGTTCCTACAATGAGCAGTTCTTC,CASSDGGRERSYNEQFF
TRBV5-6,TRBJ1-1,NA,NA,TGTGCCAGCAGCTTGGAGTTGGGGGGTCCCACTGAAGCTTTCTTT,CASSLELGGPTEAFF
TRBV12-5,TRBJ1-1,NA,few,TGTGCTAGTGCCCGGGGTGAAGCTTTCTTT,CASARGEAFF
TRBV19,TRBJ2-7,TRBD2,few,TGTGCCAGTAGTATTAAAGGACTAGCGGGCTCCTACGAGCAGTACTTC,CASSIKGLAGSYEQYF
TRBV12-3/TRBV12-4,TRBJ2-1,TRBD2,many,TGTGCCAGCAGTCGCCTTACTAGCGGGAGAGTCTCCTACAATGAGCAGTTCTTC,CASSRLTSGRVSYNEQFF
TRBV12-3/TRBV12-4,TRBJ2-1,TRBD1,NA,TGTGCCAGCAGCGCCCGGGGACAGGGGTCGGACAATGAGCAGTTCTTC,CASSARGQGSDNEQFF
TRBV20-1,TRBJ2-4,NA,NA,TGCAGTGCTAGGTCCAGTAGGGGATTCGAAAACATTCAGTACTTC,CSARSSRGFENIQYF
TRBV4-3,TRBJ2-1,NA,few,TGCGCCAGCAGCCAAGGATTAGGAGGGGCCGGGAATGAGCAGTTCTTC,CASSQGLGGAGNEQFF
TRBV12-3/TRBV12-4,TRBJ1-2,NA,many,TGTGCCAGCAGTTTAGTATCCACAGCGCCGTTGAACTATGGCTACACCTTC,CASSLVSTAPLNYGYTF
TRBV7-9,TRBJ1-4,TRBD1,few,TGTGCCAGCAGCGCCACAGGGGCAAAGAATGAAAAACTGTTTTTT,CASSATGAKNEKLFF
TRBV6-2/TRBV6-3,TRBJ1-1,NA,NA,TGTGCCAGCAGTTACTTGAGGACGGCGGGGAACACTGAAGCTTTCTTT,CASSYLRTAGNTEAFF
TRBV15,TRBJ1-2,NA,NA,TGTGCCACCAGCAGTAGCCGGACTTATGGCTACACCTTC,CATSSSRTYGYTF
TRBV7-6,TRBJ2-1,NA,NA,TGTGCCAGCAGCCCCCCTTGGGAGCTTGAGCAGTTCTTC,CASSPPWELEQFF
TRBV7-8,TRBJ1-5,NA,few,TGTGCCAGCACCGAAGGAGGTAGCAATCAGCCCCAGCATTTT,CASTEGGSNQPQHF
TRBV13,TRBJ2-2,NA,NA,TGTGCCAGCACATACTCCGGACTTCAGAACACCGGGGAGCTGTTTTTT,CASTYSGLQNTGELFF
TRBV18,TRBJ2-3,NA,few,TGTGCCAGCTCACAAGAAACTTTCGGCACAGATACGCAGTATTTT,CASSQETFGTDTQYF
TRBV20-1,TRBJ2-5,NA,many,TGCAGTGCTGTTCTGCGTCGGCAAGAGACCCAGTACTTC,CSAVLRRQETQYF
TRBV20-1,TRBJ2-3,TRBD2,many,TGCAGTGCCCAACGTTCCTCCCGGGACTACACAAGCACAGATACGCAGTATTTT,CSAQRSSRDYTSTDTQYF
TRBV6-5,TRBJ2-3,NA,NA,TGTGCCAGCAGTTACTCGATAGTGGGGGCAGATACGCAGTATTTT,CASSYSIVGADTQYF
TRBV27,TRBJ2-5,NA,few,TGTGCCAGCAGTCCCTTCGGTCTGGGGGAGACCCAGTACTTC,CASSPFGLGETQYF
TRBV7-2,TRBJ2-7,NA,NA,TGTGCCAGCAGCGCGAGGGACGGCCCCTACGAGCAGTACTTC,CASSARDGPYEQYF
TRBV12-3/TRBV12-4,TRBJ2-1,TRBD2,NA,TGTGCCAGCACCTTGGGGGGAGGGTCCGGTGAGCAGTTCTTC,CASTLGGGSGEQFF
TRBV29-1,TRBJ2-3,NA,few,TGCAGCGTTGAAGTTGGGGGCACAGATACGCAGTATTTT,CSVEVGGTDTQYF
TRBV18,TRBJ1-6,TRBD1,many,TGTGCCAGCTCACCAACCCAGGGGGATTCACCCCTCCACTTT,CASSPTQGDSPLHF
TRBV9,TRBJ2-3,NA,NA,TGTGCCAGCAGCGGGGACTCCGGGTTTTTAGCAGATACGCAGTATTTT,CASSGDSGFLADTQYF
TRBV7-9,TRBJ1-6,NA,many,TGTGCCAGCAGCTTATCGGAGGGATTTAATTCACCCCTCCACTTT,CASSLSEGFNSPLHF
TRBV11-2,TRBJ2-1,NA,NA,TGTGCCAGCAGTCAAATGAGCTCCTACAATGAGCAGTTCTTC,CASSQMSSYNEQFF
TRBV20-1,TRBJ2-7,TRBD1,few,TGCAGTGCTATTCCTCAGGGGGCGTACGAGCAGTACTTC,CSAIPQGAYEQYF
TRBV9,TRBJ1-1,NA,few,TGTGCCAGCAGCGTTACAGGTAAATCTGAAGCTTTCTTT,CASSVTGKSEAFF
TRBV15,TRBJ2-6,NA,few,TGTGCCACCGGGCTCTCTGGGGCCAACGTCCTGACTTTC,CATGLSGANVLTF
TRBV7-2,TRBJ2-5,NA,NA,TGTGCCAGCAGCTTCTCTGCGAGAGAGACCCAGTACTTC,CASSFSARETQYF
TRBV12-3/TRBV12-4,TRBJ1-2,NA,NA,TGTGCCAGCAGTCCTCAAAGGTTAGGCAGCTACACCTTC,CASSPQRLGSYTF
TRBV5-1,TRBJ1-1,NA,few,TGCGCCAGCAGCTCGGGGGAGAACTGGAACACTGAAGCTTTCTTT,CASSSGENWNTEAFF
TRBV12-3/TRBV12-4,TRBJ1-1,NA,many,TGTGCCAGCAGGCCCGGGCCAGGGGAAGCTTTCTTT,CASRPGPGEAFF
TRBV25-1,TRBJ2-7,NA,few,TGTGCCAGCAGTGAATCTCTACTTTGGGCCACCTACGAGCAGTACTTC,CASSESLLWATYEQYF
TRBV2,TRBJ2-3,NA,few,TGTGCCAGCAGTGAAGGACTGAGCACAGATACGCAGTATTTT,CASSEGLSTDTQYF
TRBV4-1,TRBJ2-1,NA,few,TGCGCCAGCAGTCAAGACCCCTCTAGAGGTACCTACAATGAGCAGTTCTTC,CASSQDPSRGTYNEQFF
TRBV7-2,TRBJ2-1,TRBD2,NA,TGTGCCAGCAGCCCCACTAGCGGACACAATGAGCAGTTCTTC,CASSPTSGHNEQFF
TRBV27,TRBJ2-3,NA,NA,TGTGCCAGCAGTCCGACGTTTTGGTACCCGAGACCTTATACGCAGTATTTT,CASSPTFWYPRPYTQYF